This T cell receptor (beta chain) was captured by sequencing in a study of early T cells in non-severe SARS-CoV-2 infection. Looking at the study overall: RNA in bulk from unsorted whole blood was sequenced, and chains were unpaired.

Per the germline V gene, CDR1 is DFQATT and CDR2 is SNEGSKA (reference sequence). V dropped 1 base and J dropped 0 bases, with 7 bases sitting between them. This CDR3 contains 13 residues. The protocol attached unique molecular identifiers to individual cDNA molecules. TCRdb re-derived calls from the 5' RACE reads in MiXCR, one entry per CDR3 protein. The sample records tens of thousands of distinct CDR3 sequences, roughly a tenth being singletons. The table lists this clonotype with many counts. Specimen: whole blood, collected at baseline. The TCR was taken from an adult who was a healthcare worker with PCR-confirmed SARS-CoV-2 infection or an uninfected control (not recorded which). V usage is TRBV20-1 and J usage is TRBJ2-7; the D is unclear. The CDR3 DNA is TGCAGTGCTAGAGGGCCATCCTCCTACGAGCAGTACTTC. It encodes CSARGPSSYEQYF.